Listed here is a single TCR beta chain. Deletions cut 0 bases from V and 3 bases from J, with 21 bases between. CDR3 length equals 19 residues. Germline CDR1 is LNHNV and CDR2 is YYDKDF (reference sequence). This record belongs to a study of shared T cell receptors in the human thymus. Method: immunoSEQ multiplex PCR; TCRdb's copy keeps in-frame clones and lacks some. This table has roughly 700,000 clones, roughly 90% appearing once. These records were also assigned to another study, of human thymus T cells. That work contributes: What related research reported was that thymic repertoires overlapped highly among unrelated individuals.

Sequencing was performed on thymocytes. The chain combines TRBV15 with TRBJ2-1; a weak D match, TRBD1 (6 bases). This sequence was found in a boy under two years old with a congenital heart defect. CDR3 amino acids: CATSRDGSQGRALYNEQFF. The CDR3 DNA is TGTGCCACCAGCAGAGATGGGTCCCAGGGGCGGGCCCTCTACAATGAGCAGTTCTTC. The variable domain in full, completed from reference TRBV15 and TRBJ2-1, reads DAMVIQNPRYQVTQFGKPVTLSCSQTLNHNVMYWYQQKSSQAPKLLFHYYDKDFNNEADTPDNFQSRRPNTSFCFLDIRSPGLGDTAMYLCATSRDGSQGRALYNEQFFGPGTRLTVL.